This TCR beta chain was observed in a study of T cells in women clearing cervical HPV infection. General study points: TRBV6-7 abundance was lower in cases than controls (roughly 0.11% versus 0.16%). CIN3+ cases had significantly higher TCR repertoire richness than controls, but evenness did not differ. A classifier using richness and V gene abundances reached an AUC of around 0.83.

All donors had a single incident cervical HPV16 infection, not prevalent. V shed 1 base and J shed 4 bases, with 13 bases lying between them. The germline gives CDR1 MDHEN, CDR2 SYDVKM. The CDR3 consists of 15 residues. As regards this clone: Its specificity is not known. Read data end 3 residues before the CDR3 end; the end is taken from the germline J gene.

Clones were sequenced by immunoSEQ multiplex PCR, and TCRdb holds only the in-frame ones, with some missing. The listing contains approximately 49,000 clones. V is TRBV28 and J is TRBJ2-5; tentative D call: TRBD1 (5 bases). The clonotype originates from a woman between 18 and 75 years old with a cervical HPV16 infection that either progressed to CIN3+ or cleared (not recorded which). Sequenced input: blood buffy coat. The sequenced part of the CDR3 DNA is TGTGCCAGCAGTTTATCTCAGGGTCTACGAGAGACC. It yields the protein CASSLSQGLRET. The CDR3 as a whole reads CASSLSQGLRETQYF.